This TCR beta chain was profiled in a study of T cell responses to AZD1222 COVID-19 vaccine. Study-wide results and limits: Repertoires were collected only later (after the peak T cell response had occurred).

The CDR3 runs to 12 residues. Trimming pared 6 bases from V and 9 bases from J, leaving 15 bases between. The germline V gene encodes CDR1 SGHVS and CDR2 FQNEAQ. Using immunoSEQ multiplex PCR, the repertoire was profiled, and TCRdb retains in-frame clones only, with some absent. Of about 180,000 clones listed, 88% are singletons. As for this clone: Its antigen is not known.

The material was peripheral blood, obtained 28 days after the second AZD1222 dose. The chain combines TRBV7-8 with TRBJ2-7; D call uncertain. This clonotype was obtained from an adult who received the AZD1222 COVID-19 vaccine. CDR3 coding DNA: TGTGCCAGCAGTTCCGGTCTTTTCGGGCAGTACTTC. Translation gives CASSSGLFGQYF.